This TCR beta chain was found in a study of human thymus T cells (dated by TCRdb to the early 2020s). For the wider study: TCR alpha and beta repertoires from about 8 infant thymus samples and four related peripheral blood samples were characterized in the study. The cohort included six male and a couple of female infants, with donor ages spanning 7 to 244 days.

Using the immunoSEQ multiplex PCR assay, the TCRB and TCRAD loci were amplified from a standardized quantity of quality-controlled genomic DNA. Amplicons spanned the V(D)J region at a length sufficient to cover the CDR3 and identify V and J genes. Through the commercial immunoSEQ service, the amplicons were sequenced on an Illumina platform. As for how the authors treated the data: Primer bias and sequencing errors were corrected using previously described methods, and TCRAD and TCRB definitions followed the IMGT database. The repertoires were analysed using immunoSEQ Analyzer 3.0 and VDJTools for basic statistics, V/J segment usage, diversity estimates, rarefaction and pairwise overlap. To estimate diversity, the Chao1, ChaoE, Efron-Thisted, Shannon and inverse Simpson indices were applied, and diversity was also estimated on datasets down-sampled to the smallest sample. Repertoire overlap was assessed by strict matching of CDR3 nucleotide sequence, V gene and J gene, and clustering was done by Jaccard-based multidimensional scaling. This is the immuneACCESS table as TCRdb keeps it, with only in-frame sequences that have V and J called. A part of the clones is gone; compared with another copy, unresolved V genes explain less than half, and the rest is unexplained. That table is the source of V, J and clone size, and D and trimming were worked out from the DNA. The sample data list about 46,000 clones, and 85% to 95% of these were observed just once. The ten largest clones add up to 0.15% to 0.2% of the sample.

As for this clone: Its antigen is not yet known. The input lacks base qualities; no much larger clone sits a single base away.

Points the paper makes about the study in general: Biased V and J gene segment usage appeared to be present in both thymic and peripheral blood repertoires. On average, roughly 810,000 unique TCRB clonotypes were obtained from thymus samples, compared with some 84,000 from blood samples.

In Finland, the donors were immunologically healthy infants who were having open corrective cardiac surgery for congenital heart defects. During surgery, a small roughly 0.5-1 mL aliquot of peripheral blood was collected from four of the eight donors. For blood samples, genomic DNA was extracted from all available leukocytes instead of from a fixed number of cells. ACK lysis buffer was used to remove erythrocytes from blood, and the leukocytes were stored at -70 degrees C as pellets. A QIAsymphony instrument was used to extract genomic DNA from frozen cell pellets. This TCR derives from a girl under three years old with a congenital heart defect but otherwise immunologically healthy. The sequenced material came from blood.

The sequenced DNA: TGTGCCAGCTCACCAGGACTAGCGGGAGACAATGAGCAGTTCTTC. Translated, this is CASSPGLAGDNEQFF. This sequence uses TRBV18 and TRBJ2-1; 13 central nucleotides agree with TRBD2. According to the germline V gene, CDR1 reads KGHSH and CDR2 reads LQKENI. Germline trimming: 2 bases from V, 5 bases from J; junction bases outside gene matches: 0. The CDR3 contains 15 residues, cysteine and phenylalanine counted. Only the CDR3 portion is preserved as DNA: 45 bases, with reading frame beginning at the first base.